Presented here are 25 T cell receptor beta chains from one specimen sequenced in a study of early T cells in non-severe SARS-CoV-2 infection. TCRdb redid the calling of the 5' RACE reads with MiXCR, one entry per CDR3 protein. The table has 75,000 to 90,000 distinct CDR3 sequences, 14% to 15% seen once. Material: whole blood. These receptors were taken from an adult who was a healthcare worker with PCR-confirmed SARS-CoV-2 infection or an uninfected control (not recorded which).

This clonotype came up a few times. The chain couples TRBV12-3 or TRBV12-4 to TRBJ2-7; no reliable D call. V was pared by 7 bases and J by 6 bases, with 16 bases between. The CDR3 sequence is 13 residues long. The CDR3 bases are TGTGCCAGCATGCCCACCGTAGTTGGCGAGCAGTACTTC. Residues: CASMPTVVGEQYF.

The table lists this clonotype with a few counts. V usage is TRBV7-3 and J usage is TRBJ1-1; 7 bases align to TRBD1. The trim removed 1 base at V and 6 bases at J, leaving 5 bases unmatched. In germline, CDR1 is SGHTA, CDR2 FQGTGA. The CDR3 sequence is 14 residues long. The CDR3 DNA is TGTGCCAGCAGCTTAAGACAGGGAGGGCCTGAAGCTTTCTTT. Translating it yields CASSLRQGGPEAFF.

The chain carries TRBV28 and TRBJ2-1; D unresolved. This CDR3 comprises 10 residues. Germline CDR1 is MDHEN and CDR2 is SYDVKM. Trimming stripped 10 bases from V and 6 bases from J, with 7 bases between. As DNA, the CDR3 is TGTGCCACCCGGAGCAATGAGCAGTTCTTC. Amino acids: CATRSNEQFF. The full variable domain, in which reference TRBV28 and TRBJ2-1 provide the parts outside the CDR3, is DVKVTQSSRYLVKRTGEKVFLECVQDMDHENMFWYRQDPGLGLRLIYFSYDVKMKEKGDIPEGYSVSREKKERFSLILESASTNQTSMYLCATRSNEQFFGPGTRLTVL.

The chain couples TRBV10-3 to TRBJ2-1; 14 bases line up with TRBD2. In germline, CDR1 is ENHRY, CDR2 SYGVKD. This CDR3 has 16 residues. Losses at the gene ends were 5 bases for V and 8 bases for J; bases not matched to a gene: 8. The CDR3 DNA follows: TGTGCCATCAGTTACGCCGGGACTAGCGGGAGCGATGAGCAGTTCTTC. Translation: CAISYAGTSGSDEQFF.

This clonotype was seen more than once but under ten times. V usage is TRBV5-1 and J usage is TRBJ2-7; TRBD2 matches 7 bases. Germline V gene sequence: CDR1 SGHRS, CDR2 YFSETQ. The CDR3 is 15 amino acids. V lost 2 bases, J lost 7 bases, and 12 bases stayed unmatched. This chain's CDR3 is CASSFQRGPFFEQYF. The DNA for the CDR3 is TGCGCCAGCAGCTTCCAGCGGGGCCCCTTTTTTGAGCAGTACTTC.

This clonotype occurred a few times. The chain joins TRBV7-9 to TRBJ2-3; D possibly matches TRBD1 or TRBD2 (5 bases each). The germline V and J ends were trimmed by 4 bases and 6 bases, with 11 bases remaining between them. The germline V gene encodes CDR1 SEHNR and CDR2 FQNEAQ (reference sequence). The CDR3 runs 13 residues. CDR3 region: CASSWGISDTQYF. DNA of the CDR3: TGTGCCAGCAGCTGGGGGATTTCTGATACGCAGTATTTT.

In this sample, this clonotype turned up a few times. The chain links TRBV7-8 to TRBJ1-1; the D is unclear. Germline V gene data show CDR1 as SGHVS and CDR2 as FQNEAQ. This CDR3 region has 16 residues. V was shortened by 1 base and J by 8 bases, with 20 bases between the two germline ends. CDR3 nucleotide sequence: TGTGCCAGCAGCTTAGGCCACAGATCAAAAGCGCGAGAAGCTTTCTTT. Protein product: CASSLGHRSKAREAFF.

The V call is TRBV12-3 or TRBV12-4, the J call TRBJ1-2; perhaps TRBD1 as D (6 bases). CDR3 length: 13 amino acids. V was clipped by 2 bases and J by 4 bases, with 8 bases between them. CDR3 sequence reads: CASSLRGAYGYTF. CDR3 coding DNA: TGTGCCAGCAGTTTACGGGGGGCCTATGGCTACACCTTC.

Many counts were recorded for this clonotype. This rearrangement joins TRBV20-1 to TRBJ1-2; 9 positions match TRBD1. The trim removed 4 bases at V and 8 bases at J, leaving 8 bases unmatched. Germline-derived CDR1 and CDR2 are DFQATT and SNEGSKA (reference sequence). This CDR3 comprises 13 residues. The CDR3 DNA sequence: TGCAGTGCTACGAATACAGGGGGCTTCGGCTACACCTTC. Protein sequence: CSATNTGGFGYTF.

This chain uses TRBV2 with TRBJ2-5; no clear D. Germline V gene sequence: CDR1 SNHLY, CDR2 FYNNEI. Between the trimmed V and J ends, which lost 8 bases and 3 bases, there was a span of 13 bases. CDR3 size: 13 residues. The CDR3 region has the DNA TGTGCCAGCTCGGTCAGGACGAAAGAGACCCAGTACTTC. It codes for CASSVRTKETQYF. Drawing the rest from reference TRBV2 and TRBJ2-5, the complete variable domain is EPEVTQTPSHQVTQMGQEVILRCVPISNHLYFYWYRQILGQKVEFLVSFYNNEISEKSEIFDDQFSVERPDGSNFTLKIRSTKLEDSAMYFCASSVRTKETQYFGPGTRLLVL.

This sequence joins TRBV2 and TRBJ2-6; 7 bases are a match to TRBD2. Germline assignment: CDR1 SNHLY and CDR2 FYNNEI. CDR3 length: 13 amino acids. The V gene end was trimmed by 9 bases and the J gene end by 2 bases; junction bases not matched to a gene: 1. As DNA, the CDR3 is TGTGCCAGAGGGAGGGCTGGGGCCAACGTCCTGACTTTC. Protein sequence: CARGRAGANVLTF.

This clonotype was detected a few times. CDR3 bases: TGCGCCAGCAGCTCCAATAGCGGGAGTTGGTCTGGGTATTATACGCAGTATTTT. This codes for CASSSNSGSWSGYYTQYF. The chain employs TRBV5-1 and TRBJ2-3; 9 bases align to TRBD2. Germline V gives CDR1 SGHRS, CDR2 YFSETQ. CDR3 length equals 18 residues. Trimming removed 3 bases from V and 7 bases from J; junction bases left unmatched: 18.

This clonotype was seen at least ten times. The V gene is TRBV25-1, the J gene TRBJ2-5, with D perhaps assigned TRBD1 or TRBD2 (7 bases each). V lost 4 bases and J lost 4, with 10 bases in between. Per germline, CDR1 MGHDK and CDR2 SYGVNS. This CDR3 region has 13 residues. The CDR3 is CASSAGGVETQYF. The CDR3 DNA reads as TGTGCCAGCAGTGCAGGGGGGGTAGAGACCCAGTACTTC.

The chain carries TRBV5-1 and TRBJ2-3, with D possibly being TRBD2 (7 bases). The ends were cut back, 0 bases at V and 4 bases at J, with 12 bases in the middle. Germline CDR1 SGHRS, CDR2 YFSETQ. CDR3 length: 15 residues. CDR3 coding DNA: TGCGCCAGCAGCTTGGAGGGAGGGGGTGCAGATACGCAGTATTTT. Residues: CASSLEGGGADTQYF. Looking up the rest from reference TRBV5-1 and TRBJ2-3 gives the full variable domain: KAGVTQTPRYLIKTRGQQVTLSCSPISGHRSVSWYQQTPGQGLQFLFEYFSETQRNKGNFPGRFSGRQFSNSRSEMNVSTLELGDSALYLCASSLEGGGADTQYFGPGTRLTVL.

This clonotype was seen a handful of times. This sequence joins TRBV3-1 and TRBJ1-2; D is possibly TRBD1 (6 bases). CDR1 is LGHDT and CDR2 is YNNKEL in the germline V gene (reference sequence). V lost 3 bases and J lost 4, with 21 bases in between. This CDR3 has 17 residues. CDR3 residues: CASSQTGGATTVYGYTF. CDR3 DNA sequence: TGTGCCAGCAGCCAGACTGGGGGGGCTACGACCGTCTATGGCTACACCTTC. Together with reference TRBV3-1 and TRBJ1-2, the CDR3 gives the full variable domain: DTAVSQTPKYLVTQMGNDKSIKCEQNLGHDTMYWYKQDSKKFLKIMFSYNNKELIINETVPNRFSPKSPDKAHLNLHINSLELGDSAVYFCASSQTGGATTVYGYTFGSGTRLTVV.

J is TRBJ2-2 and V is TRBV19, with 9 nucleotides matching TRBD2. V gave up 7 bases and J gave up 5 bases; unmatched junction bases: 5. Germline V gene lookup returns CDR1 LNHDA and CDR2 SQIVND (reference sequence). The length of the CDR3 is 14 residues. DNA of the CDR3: TGTGCCAGTACATCGCGGGAGGGGACCGGGGAGCTGTTTTTT. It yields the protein CASTSREGTGELFF.

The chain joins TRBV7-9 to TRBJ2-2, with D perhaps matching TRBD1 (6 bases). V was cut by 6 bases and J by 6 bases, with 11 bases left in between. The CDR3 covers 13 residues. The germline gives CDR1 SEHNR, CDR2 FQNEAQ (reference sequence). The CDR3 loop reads CASSYQGSGELFF. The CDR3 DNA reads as TGTGCCAGCAGTTACCAGGGGTCCGGGGAGCTGTTTTTT.

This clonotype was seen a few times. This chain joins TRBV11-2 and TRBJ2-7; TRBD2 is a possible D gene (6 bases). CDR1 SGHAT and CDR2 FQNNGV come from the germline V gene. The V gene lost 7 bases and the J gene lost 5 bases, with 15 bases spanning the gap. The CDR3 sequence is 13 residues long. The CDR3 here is CASTRPGDHEQYF. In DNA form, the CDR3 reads TGTGCCAGCACCCGTCCGGGGGACCACGAGCAGTACTTC. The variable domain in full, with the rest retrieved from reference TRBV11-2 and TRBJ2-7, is EAGVAQSPRYKIIEKRQSVAFWCNPISGHATLYWYQQILGQGPKLLIQFQNNGVVDDSQLPKDRFSAERLKGVDSTLKIQPAKLEDSAVYLCASTRPGDHEQYFGPGTRLTVT.

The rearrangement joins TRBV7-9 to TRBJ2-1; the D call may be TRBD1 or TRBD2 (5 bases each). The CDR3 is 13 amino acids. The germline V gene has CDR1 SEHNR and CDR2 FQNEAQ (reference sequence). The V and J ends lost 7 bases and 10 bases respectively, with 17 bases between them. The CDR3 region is CASTFSRGGEQFF. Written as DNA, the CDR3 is TGTGCCAGCACCTTTTCTAGGGGCGGGGAGCAGTTCTTC.

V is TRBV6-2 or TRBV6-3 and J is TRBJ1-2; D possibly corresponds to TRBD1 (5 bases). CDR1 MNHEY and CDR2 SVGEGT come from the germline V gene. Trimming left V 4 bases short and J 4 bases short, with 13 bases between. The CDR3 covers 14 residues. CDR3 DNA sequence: TGTGCCAGCAGTTTCCCGGGGACCCTCTATGGCTACACCTTC. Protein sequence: CASSFPGTLYGYTF.

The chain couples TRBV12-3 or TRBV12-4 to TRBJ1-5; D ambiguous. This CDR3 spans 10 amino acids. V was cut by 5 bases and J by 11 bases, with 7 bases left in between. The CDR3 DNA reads TGTGCCAGCAGTCCGCGGTCCCAGCATTTT. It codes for CASSPRSQHF.

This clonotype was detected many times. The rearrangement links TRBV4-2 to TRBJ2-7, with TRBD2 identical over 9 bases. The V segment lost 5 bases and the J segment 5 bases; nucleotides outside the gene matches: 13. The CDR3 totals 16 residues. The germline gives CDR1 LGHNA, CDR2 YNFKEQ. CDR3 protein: CASSERSSGRGHEQYF. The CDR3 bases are TGTGCCAGCAGCGAAAGGAGTAGCGGGAGAGGCCACGAGCAGTACTTC.

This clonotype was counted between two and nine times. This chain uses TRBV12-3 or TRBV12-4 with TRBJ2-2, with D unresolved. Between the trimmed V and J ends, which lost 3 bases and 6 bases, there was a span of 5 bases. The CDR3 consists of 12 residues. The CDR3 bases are TGTGCCAGCAGTTTTATGGCCGGGGAGCTGTTTTTT. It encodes CASSFMAGELFF.

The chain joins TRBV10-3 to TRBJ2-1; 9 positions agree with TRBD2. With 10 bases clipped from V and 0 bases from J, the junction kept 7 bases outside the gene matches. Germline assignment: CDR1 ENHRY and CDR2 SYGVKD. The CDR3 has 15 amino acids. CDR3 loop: CATIAGVGSYNEQFF. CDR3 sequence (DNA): TGTGCCACGATAGCGGGGGTGGGCTCCTACAATGAGCAGTTCTTC.

The CDR3 sequence is CATQRQGADNEQFF. The CDR3 DNA is TGTGCCACTCAACGACAGGGGGCGGACAATGAGCAGTTCTTC. This chain links TRBV10-3 with TRBJ2-1; 10 bases are shared with TRBD1. From germline, CDR1 is ENHRY and CDR2 SYGVKD. The CDR3 runs to 14 residues. The J segment lost 5 bases and the V segment lost 10 bases, leaving 8 bases of the junction unmatched.